The clone carrying this TCR beta chain was recorded at least ten times. The entry originates in a study of T cells in Graves' hyperthyroidism and ophthalmopathy. Study at large: Peripheral blood was secured at the point of initial diagnosis, before any treatment.

RNA transcripts gave rise to amplified TCR beta CDR3 regions. A first-round RT-PCR of the TCR CDR3 used the HTBI primer set. MiXCR, run by TCRdb on the multiplex PCR reads, gives a single entry per CDR3 protein. This table holds hundreds of thousands of distinct CDR3 sequences, 14% to 15% found once. The ends lost 4 bases at V and 1 base at J; junction bases unmatched: 10. CDR3 size: 17 residues. The germline CDR1 and CDR2 sequences are SGHVS and FQNEAQ. Patients having uncontrolled infection, another autoimmune disease, pregnancy or lactation were not included. Material: blood. The sequence derives from a woman aged 40 to 50 with Graves' ophthalmopathy. This chain uses TRBV7-8 with TRBJ1-1, with 9 bases lining up with TRBD1. The CDR3 loop reads CASSSYPGQGPNTEAFF. For the CDR3, the DNA is TGTGCCAGCAGCTCCTATCCGGGACAGGGACCGAACACTGAAGCTTTCTTT.